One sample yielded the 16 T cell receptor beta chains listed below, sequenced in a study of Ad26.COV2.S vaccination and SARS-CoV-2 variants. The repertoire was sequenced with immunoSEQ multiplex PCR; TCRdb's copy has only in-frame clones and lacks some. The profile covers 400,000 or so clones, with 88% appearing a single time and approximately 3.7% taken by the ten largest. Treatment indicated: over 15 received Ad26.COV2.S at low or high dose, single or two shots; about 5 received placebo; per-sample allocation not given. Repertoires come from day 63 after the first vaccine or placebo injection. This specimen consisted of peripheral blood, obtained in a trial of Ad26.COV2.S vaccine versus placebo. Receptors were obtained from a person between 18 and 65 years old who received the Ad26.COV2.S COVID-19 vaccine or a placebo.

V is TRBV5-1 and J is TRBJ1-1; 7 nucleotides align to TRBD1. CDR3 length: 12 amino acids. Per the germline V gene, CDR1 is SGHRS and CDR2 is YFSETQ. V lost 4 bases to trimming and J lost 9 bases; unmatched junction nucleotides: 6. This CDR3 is CASSEPQGQAFF. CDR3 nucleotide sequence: TGCGCCAGCAGCGAACCACAGGGGCAAGCTTTCTTT.

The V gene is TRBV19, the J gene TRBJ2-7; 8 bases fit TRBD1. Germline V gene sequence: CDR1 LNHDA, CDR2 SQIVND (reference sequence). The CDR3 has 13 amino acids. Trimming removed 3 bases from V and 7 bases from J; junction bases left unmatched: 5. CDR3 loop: CASSIAGGREQYF. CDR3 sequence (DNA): TGTGCCAGTAGTATCGCAGGGGGCAGGGAGCAGTACTTC.

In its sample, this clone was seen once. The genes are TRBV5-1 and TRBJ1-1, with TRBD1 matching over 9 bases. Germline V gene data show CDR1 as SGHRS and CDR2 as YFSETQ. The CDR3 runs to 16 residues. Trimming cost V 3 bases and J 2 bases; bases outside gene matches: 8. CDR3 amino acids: CASSWTGQGHNTEAFF. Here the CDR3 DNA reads TGCGCCAGCAGCTGGACGGGACAGGGACATAACACTGAAGCTTTCTTT.

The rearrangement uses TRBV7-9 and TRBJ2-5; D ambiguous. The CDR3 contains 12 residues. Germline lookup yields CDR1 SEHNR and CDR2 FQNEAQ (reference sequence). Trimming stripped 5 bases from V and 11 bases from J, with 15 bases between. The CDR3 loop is CASSQDLLAQYF. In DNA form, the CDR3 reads TGTGCCAGCAGCCAAGACTTGCTTGCACAGTACTTC.

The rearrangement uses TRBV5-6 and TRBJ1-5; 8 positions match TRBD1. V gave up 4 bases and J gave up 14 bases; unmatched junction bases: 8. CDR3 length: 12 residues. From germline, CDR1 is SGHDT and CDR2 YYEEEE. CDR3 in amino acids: CASSGTDRVKHF. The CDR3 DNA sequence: TGTGCCAGCAGCGGCACGGACAGGGTCAAGCATTTT.

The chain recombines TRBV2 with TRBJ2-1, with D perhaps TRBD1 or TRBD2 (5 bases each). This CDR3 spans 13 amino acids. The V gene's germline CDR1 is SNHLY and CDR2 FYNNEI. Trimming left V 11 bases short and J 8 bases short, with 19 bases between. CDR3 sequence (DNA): TGTGCCGGACACCGGGAAACGGACGATGAGCAGTTCTTC. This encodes CAGHRETDDEQFF.

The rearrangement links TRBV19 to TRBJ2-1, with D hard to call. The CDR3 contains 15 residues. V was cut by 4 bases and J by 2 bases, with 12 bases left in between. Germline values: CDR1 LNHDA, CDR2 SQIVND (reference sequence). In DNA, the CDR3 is TGTGCCAGTAGTACCGTGGGCGGTACCTACAATGAGCAGTTCTTC. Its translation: CASSTVGGTYNEQFF.

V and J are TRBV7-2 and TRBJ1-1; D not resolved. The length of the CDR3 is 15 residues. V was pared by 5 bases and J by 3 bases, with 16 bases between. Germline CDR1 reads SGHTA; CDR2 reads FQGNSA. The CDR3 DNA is TGTGCCAGCAGCCTAGGCCCCCTTGGGGACACTGAAGCTTTCTTT. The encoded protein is CASSLGPLGDTEAFF.

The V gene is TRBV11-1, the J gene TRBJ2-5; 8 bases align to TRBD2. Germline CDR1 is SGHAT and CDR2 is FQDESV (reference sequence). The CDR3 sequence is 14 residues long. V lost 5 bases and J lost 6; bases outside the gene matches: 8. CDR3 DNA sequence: TGTGCCAGCAGCCCTCGCGGGGGGACACAGACCCAGTACTTC. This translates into CASSPRGGTQTQYF.

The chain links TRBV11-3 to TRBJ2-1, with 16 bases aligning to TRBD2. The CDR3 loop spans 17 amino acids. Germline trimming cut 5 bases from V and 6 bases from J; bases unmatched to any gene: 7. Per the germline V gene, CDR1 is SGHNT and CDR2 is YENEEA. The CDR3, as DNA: TGTGCCAGCAGCACCGGGACTAGCGGGGGGGCCGGCAATGAGCAGTTCTTC. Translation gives CASSTGTSGGAGNEQFF.

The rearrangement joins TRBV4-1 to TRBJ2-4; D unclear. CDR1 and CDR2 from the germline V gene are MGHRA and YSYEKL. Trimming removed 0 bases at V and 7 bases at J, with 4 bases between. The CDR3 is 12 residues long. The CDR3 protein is CASSQDRNIQYF. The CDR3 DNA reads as TGCGCCAGCAGCCAAGACAGGAACATTCAGTACTTC.

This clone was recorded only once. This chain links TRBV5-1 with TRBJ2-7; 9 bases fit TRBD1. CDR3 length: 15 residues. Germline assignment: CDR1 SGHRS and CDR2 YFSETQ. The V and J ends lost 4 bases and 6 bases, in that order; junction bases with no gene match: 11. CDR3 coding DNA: TGCGCCAGCAGCGCAGGGACAGGGAAAGGCTCCGAGCAGTACTTC. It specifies CASSAGTGKGSEQYF.

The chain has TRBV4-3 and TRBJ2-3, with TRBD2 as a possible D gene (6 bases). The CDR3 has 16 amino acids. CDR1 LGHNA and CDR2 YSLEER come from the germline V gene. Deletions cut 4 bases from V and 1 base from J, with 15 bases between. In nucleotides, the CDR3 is TGCGCCAGCAGCCGCCGAAGGGGACTGGGCACAGATACGCAGTATTTT. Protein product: CASSRRRGLGTDTQYF.

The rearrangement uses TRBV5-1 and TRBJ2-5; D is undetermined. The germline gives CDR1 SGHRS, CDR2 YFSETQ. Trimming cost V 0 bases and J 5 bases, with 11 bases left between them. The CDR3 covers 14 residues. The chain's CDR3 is CASSLASGSETQYF. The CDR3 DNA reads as TGCGCCAGCAGCTTGGCCTCAGGTTCCGAGACCCAGTACTTC.

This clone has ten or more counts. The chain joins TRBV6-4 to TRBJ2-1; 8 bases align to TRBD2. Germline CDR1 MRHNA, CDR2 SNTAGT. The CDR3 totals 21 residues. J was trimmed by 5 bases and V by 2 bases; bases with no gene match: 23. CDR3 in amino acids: CASSDPRLAQNKHKTDNEQFF. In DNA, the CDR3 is TGTGCCAGCAGTGACCCAAGACTAGCGCAGAACAAGCACAAAACGGACAATGAGCAGTTCTTC.

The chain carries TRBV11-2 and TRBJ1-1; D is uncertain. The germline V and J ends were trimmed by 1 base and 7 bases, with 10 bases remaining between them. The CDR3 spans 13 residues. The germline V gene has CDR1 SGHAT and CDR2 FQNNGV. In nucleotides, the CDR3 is TGTGCCAGCAGCTTAGGCCCAGTTATTGAAGCTTTCTTT. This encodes CASSLGPVIEAFF.